This T cell receptor beta chain was obtained from a study of blood T cell repertoires in COVID-19. Looking at the study overall: From the United States, Italy and Spain came samples of acute and convalescent COVID-19.

Donors of Cohort 3 who recovered were those that had two negative PCRs, clearance, or symptom resolution. The repertoire was sequenced with immunoSEQ multiplex PCR; TCRdb's copy has only in-frame clones and lacks some. The sample has 250,000 to 350,000 clones, approximately 85% seen once; the top ten hold roughly 4%. The sequence came from a woman aged 25 to 39 who had recovered from COVID-19. The specimen was PBMCs or T cells enriched from blood (not recorded which).

CDR3 protein: CASKGGDLREQYF. CDR3 DNA: TGTGCCAGCAAGGGCGGGGACCTCAGAGAGCAGTACTTC. V and J are TRBV27 and TRBJ2-7; D may be TRBD2 (6 bases). This CDR3 spans 13 amino acids. Germline values: CDR1 MNHEY, CDR2 SMNVEV (reference sequence). V gave up 7 bases and J gave up 7 bases, with 17 bases separating them.